The table lists the clone carrying this T cell receptor (beta chain) with a few counts. What it recognizes is unknown. The data belong to a study of naive and memory T cell subsets. Germline trimming cut 8 bases from V and 0 bases from J; bases unmatched to any gene: 15. CDR3 length: 18 amino acids. CDR1 is SGHTA and CDR2 is FQGNSA in the germline V gene. Study results and caveats: Naive repertoires, especially CD8, held a few larger clonotypes, possibly memory cells re-expressing CD45RA.

Both TRBC1 and TRBC2 were covered by a beta constant-region primer of two equimolar oligonucleotides. Nested alpha and beta constant-region primers with the SP2 primer drove four PCR rounds on ligated cDNA. TCRdb used MiXCR to reprocess the UMI-ligation and nested PCR reads, holding one entry per CDR3 protein. The sample has roughly 100,000 distinct CDR3 sequences, approximately 14% seen once. The sequencing input was naive CD8+ T cells from blood. V usage is TRBV7-2 and J usage is TRBJ2-1, with 8 nucleotides matching TRBD2. This clonotype was obtained from a human donor in good health. CDR3 nucleotides: TGTGCCAGCCAACCGGGACTAGATGCCCCACGCTCCTACAATGAGCAGTTCTTC. Protein sequence: CASQPGLDAPRSYNEQFF.